These T cell receptor beta chains were read from a single sample in a study of shared T cell receptors in the human thymus. Data came from immunoSEQ multiplex PCR; TCRdb stores just in-frame clones and leaves some out. This sample has about 660,000 clones; about 87% occur once, and the top ten carry roughly 0.0087%. The data also belong to a second study, concerning human thymus T cells.

The sequencing input was thymocytes. These receptors were taken from a boy under two years old with a congenital heart defect. Each CDR3 is given with its conserved first and last residue. D genes are given only for firm matches. Some rows mark clone size as missing; the rest say once, few, many or name a class of expanded clone.

TRBJ2-7	NA	NA	14	TRBV11-1	TGTGCCAGCAGCTTAGTGGCGGGACGCTACGAGCAGTACTTC	CASSLVAGRYEQYF
TRBJ2-5	NA	NA	13	TRBV18	TGTGCCAGCTCCCCCCGGTACCAAGAGACCCAGTACTTC	CASSPRYQETQYF
TRBJ2-7	TRBD2	NA	15	TRBV28	TGTGCCAGCAGTTTCCTAGCGGGCTTCTCCTACGAGCAGTACTTC	CASSFLAGFSYEQYF
TRBJ1-1	NA	NA	18	TRBV14	TGTGCCAGCAGCCAAGAAGGTTTGCCCCGGACAGAAAACACTGAAGCTTTCTTT	CASSQEGLPRTENTEAFF
TRBJ1-2	NA	few	12	TRBV9	TGTGCCAGCAGCGTTCCGCAGGGTGGGTTGACCTTC	CASSVPQGGLTF
TRBJ2-1	TRBD2	NA	16	TRBV6-1	TGTGCCAGCAGTGAACGGCCTAGCGGGAGTAGGGATGAGCAGTTCTTC	CASSERPSGSRDEQFF
TRBJ2-7	TRBD1	NA	15	TRBV6-5	TGTGCCAGCAGGGGTTCGGACAGGGGGCCCCTCGAGCAGTACTTC	CASRGSDRGPLEQYF
TRBJ2-1	TRBD2	NA	17	TRBV7-6	TGTGCCAGCAGCTTACCAGCGGGAGGGCCTTTGCGCGGTGAGCAGTTCTTC	CASSLPAGGPLRGEQFF
TRBJ2-1	NA	once	14	TRBV18	TGTGCCAGCTCACCGGGACGGGAGACCAATGAGCAGTTCTTC	CASSPGRETNEQFF
TRBJ2-7	NA	NA	14	TRBV14	TGTGCCAGCAGCCAACGGGTAGCGCCCTACGAGCAGTACTTC	CASSQRVAPYEQYF
TRBJ2-7	TRBD2	NA	20	TRBV7-4	TGTGCCAGCAGCTCTTTACGAACACGACCCGACTGGCGGGAGGCCGACGAGCAGTACTTC	CASSSLRTRPDWREADEQYF
TRBJ2-7	TRBD2	NA	16	TRBV5-6	TGTGCCAGCAGCTCGACGACTAGCGAAGTGAACAGCGAGCAGTACTTC	CASSSTTSEVNSEQYF
TRBJ2-1	TRBD2	once	15	TRBV29-1	TGCAGCGCCTTGGAGCGGGGCCCCTACTACAATGAGCAGTTCTTC	CSALERGPYYNEQFF
TRBJ1-5	NA	NA	21	TRBV4-3	TGCGCCAGCAGCCAGGACAAACTAGAACAGGGCAGGAGCTGGAGCAATCAGCCCCAGCATTTT	CASSQDKLEQGRSWSNQPQHF
TRBJ1-4	TRBD1	NA	15	TRBV18	TGTGCCAGCTCCCCAGACAGGGGGCGCCTCGAAAAACTGTTTTTT	CASSPDRGRLEKLFF
TRBJ2-5	NA	NA	15	TRBV5-4	TGTGCCAGCAGCCCGGACTGGAGAGGCGGTGAGACCCAGTACTTC	CASSPDWRGGETQYF
TRBJ2-6	TRBD1	few	15	TRBV7-9	TGTGCCAGCAGCTCGACAGGGGATGGGGCCAACGTCCTGACTTTC	CASSSTGDGANVLTF
TRBJ1-4	TRBD1	NA	16	TRBV6-1	TGTGCCAGCAGTGCCTATCTGGACAGGGAGAATGAAAAACTGTTTTTT	CASSAYLDRENEKLFF
TRBJ2-5	NA	NA	12	TRBV4-1	TGCGCCAGCAGCCAAGACACAGGTACCCAGTACTTC	CASSQDTGTQYF
TRBJ1-4	TRBD1	NA	17	TRBV7-2	TGTGCCAGCAGCTCCGGGACAGGGGAAGCAACTAATGAAAAACTGTTTTTT	CASSSGTGEATNEKLFF
TRBJ2-3	NA	few	13	TRBV6-1	TGTGCCAGCAGGACGGGGAACACAGATACGCAGTATTTT	CASRTGNTDTQYF
TRBJ2-3	TRBD2	NA	16	TRBV2	TGTGCCAGTCGACTAGCGGGGGGACCGTTCACAGATACGCAGTATTTT	CASRLAGGPFTDTQYF
TRBJ2-1	NA	NA	14	TRBV7-2	TGTGCCAGCATCGCCCCTAATCGGTTCAATGAGCAGTTCTTC	CASIAPNRFNEQFF
TRBJ2-2	NA	NA	15	TRBV30	TGTGCCTGGAGTGAGGGGCGAGGGAACACCGGGGAGCTGTTTTTT	CAWSEGRGNTGELFF
TRBJ1-1	NA	NA	15	TRBV5-5	TGTGCCAGCAGCTTGGGGGACTTCACAAACACTGAAGCTTTCTTT	CASSLGDFTNTEAFF
TRBJ2-4	NA	NA	16	TRBV7-9	TGTGCCAGCAGCTCACCAGGGGTGGGGGCCAAAAACATTCAGTACTTC	CASSSPGVGAKNIQYF
TRBJ1-4	NA	NA	16	TRBV9	TGTGCCAGCAGCGCAGATCGGAGGGGACCTAATGAAAAACTGTTTTTT	CASSADRRGPNEKLFF